This T cell receptor (beta chain) was retrieved from a study of cytomegalovirus exposure and HLA in healthy donors (dated by TCRdb to between 2016 and 2019). In terms of the full investigation: An earlier analysis of roughly 630 of the donors reported approximately 290 Gb of sequence data and around 120 million unique TCR beta sequences from about 200 million T cells. Of the 350 to 450 genotyped donors, about 80% fell in the genetic ancestry cluster associated with self-reported Caucasian donors. A handful of DR-DQ haplotypes were treated as single units for association and clustering because of strong linkage in the cohort. All discovery cohort repertoires had been generated using a single sequencing platform. To decide whether each TCR beta V gene segment behaved as functional or pseudogenic, an earlier analysis of several hundred of the donors relied on high-throughput TCR beta sequencing. In the later analysis, no new phenotypic data were used to find candidate immune exposures; instead, reliance was placed on TCR beta sequences and their occurrence across donors. A later analysis re-examined previously published TCR beta repertoires from 600 to 700 donors and added high-resolution HLA genotyping to investigate patterns of TCR occurrence. Typing coverage differed by locus: A, B, C, DRB1 and DQB1 were typed in about 629-630 donors, DQA1 in about 500, DPA1 in 600 to 610, and DPB1 in just under 480. Both class I and class II loci were covered by HLA typing, at four-digit resolution. Donor age, sex, ethnicity and CMV serostatus were compiled alongside the repertoire data. About 310 gigabases of sequencing data and approximately 85 million unique TCR sequences were included in an early release covering several hundred HLA-typed donors. In addition to the first cohort of 666 subjects, a separate validation cohort of under 150 different subjects was used. On average, around 230,000 unique TCR beta nucleotide sequences were sequenced per donor among 398 genotyped donors of the cohort, with around 19% of those sequences being non-productive. In a later genetic analysis, genome-wide SNP genotypes for about three fifths of the 666 donors were used, and that subset was treated as a discovery cohort. The study profiled the T cell repertoires of hundreds of subjects by immunosequencing and related them to cytomegalovirus serostatus. To predict cytomegalovirus infection status, the study brought together high-throughput TCR immunosequencing, statistical association of individual TCRs with disease status, and machine learning. The study aimed to test whether cataloging public T cell receptors could reveal signatures of past pathogen exposure.

As regards this clone: Its cognate antigen has yet to be identified. Base qualities are missing; no much larger clone stands one base away.

Overall study outcomes, separate from this receptor: The earlier analysis of approximately 590 of the donors excluded 15 to 20 rarely observed V segments, including chromosome 9 orphons, because counts were too low. A later analysis associated about 17,000 TCR beta sequences with specific HLA alleles at a false discovery rate of 0.05. An association between a missense DCLRE1C variant and V-gene and J-gene trimming of TCR beta chains was found in a later genetic analysis and replicated in an independent cohort. An earlier analysis of around 600 of the donors showed that most TCR beta V segments appeared in productive rearrangements either about 87% or about 30% of the time, which broadly matched IMGT annotations. In the study, approximately 160 TCR beta chains were listed as associated with cytomegalovirus. According to a later analysis, TCR association rates differed among HLA loci, with DRB1 alleles showing the most associated TCRs and HLA-C alleles showing the fewest. Linkage disequilibrium might explain the correlated functional status among segregating V segments, but an unknown experimental factor could not be excluded. Three of the identified cytomegalovirus-associated TCR beta chains were confirmed in vitro to be specific for cytomegalovirus antigens. Because HLA typing was unavailable for some donors at each locus, only the typed subset was used in association tests. For the cohort, immune exposure information was limited to CMV serostatus. In a later genetic analysis, fewer N-insertions in productive TCRs were reported among donors in an Asian-associated ancestry cluster than the approximately 670-donor mean. A later analysis found that HLA-associated TCR beta chains were more clonally expanded and had lower generation probabilities than equally common non-associated chains. A further reported finding was that TCR beta sequences accurately predicted the HLA-A and HLA-B alleles for most subjects in the first cohort. In a later analysis, most CMV-associated TCR beta chains were found to appear HLA-restricted, with HLA associations seemingly driven largely by CMV exposure. A cluster of highly shared sequence variants was judged likely to represent a technical artifact of the sequencing pipeline. Some IMGT-functional V segments, including TRBV6-2 and TRBV6-3, could not be distinguished by the 87-base-pair reads and were therefore excluded. In both the original and validation cohorts, the classifier was reported to diagnose cytomegalovirus status with high specificity and sensitivity. Strong co-occurrence of HLA alleles, especially DR and DQ, made assigning TCR associations to individual alleles difficult. This cohort had only TCR beta chains sequenced, and the lack of alpha or paired-chain data limited which features could be detected. According to a later analysis, parvovirus B19, influenza, CMV and Epstein-Barr virus appeared linked to several top co-occurrence clusters. Across donors, most TCR sequences were observed very rarely, whereas some public TCRs were present in many individuals. The authors suggested that the approach could potentially be generalized to other disease states and immunological phenotypes. Roughly uniform sequencing depth across donors was assumed in presence/absence analyses, although this assumption may not hold.

The germline V gene (reference sequence) yields SGHNT for CDR1 and YYREEE for CDR2. Unmatched junction bases come to 9, with V trimmed by 5 bases and J by 9 bases. Counted from cysteine to phenylalanine, this CDR3 has 15 amino acids. CDR3 DNA only is kept here, 45 bases in frame from base 1. Receptors were amplified or captured by the immunoSEQ multiplex PCR assay. For the multiplex PCR, a mixture combining 60 forward primers for TCR Vbeta segments and 13 reverse primers for TCR Jbeta segments was used. The CDR3 region of rearranged TCR beta genes was amplified from genomic DNA by a multiplex PCR assay. Amplified TCR beta libraries were sequenced as 87-base-pair reads on the Illumina HiSeq System. On the study's bioinformatics: A later analysis tallied around 82 million unique TCR beta chains across the 650 to 750 repertoires, and some 10 million of those chains were shared by two or more donors. A nearest-neighbor algorithm error-corrected the raw reads and collapsed the reads into unique sequences, merging closely related sequences to remove PCR and sequencing errors. CDR3 sequences were aligned to IMGT reference sequences to assign V, D and J gene segments. For a sequence to be retained, a match of at least six nucleotides was required to both a V gene segment and a J gene segment. Rearrangements were called productive when the CDR3 lacked stop codons and stayed in frame with V and J; all others were non-productive. CDR3 was defined by IMGT convention, running from the second conserved V-encoded cysteine to the conserved J-encoded phenylalanine. The earlier analysis of about 610 of the donors excluded sequences that lacked an unambiguous match to a single V gene segment. In an earlier analysis of 587 of the donors, a V segment was called functional when productive rearrangements were above 56.7%, and segregating when the standard deviation between donors exceeded 5%. A statistical classification framework was developed to diagnose cytomegalovirus status using the catalog of TCR beta chain sequences. In a later analysis, V and J genes were assigned by comparing TCR nucleotide sequences against IMGT/GENE-DB human TR gene sequences. In a later analysis, CDR3 sequences and most-parsimonious VDJ recombination scenarios were assigned using the TCRdist pipeline. In a later analysis, every TCR beta chain was defined by the combination of its CDR3 amino acid sequence and its V-gene family, and reads without a unique V-gene family were dropped. In a later analysis, approximately 590 highly shared, low-generation-probability nucleotide sequences were removed to address suspected cross-contamination and a sequencing artifact. In a later analysis, a clonal expansion index for each public chain was calculated from normalized within-repertoire ranks of inferred template counts. Generation probabilities in a later analysis came from a VDJ recombination model fitted to out-of-frame rearrangements, and those results were checked against IGoR. In a later analysis, TCR-TCR, TCR-HLA and TCR-CMV co-occurrence was scored with hypergeometric tests, and a repertoire-size bias correction was applied to TCR pairs. A later analysis estimated false discovery rates by permuting HLA or CMV assignments 20 times. In a later analysis, co-occurring TCRs were grouped using DBSCAN, with TCRdist sequence similarity added in when clustering inside HLA-allele-positive subsets. For co-occurrence clustering, repertoires with fewer than 30,000 or more than 120,000 public chains were excluded, along with 4 to 6 repertoires with anomalous nucleotide sharing. In TCRdb, the immuneACCESS table is reduced to in-frame sequences with V and J assigned. These tables do not hold every clone; where another copy was compared, an unresolved V gene accounts for under half, and the others remain unexplained. V and J calls and clone size come straight from that table; D and trimming were deduced from the DNA. The sample contains under 150,000 clones, approximately 68% of them found a single time. Almost 4.5% of the sample goes to the ten largest clones.

The cohort comprised fewer than 750 healthy bone marrow donors. At the time of sampling, all cohort members were nominally healthy, though unrecorded immune exposures were likely present. The donor tested CMV seronegative and was one of the 352 seronegative cohort members. A peripheral blood sample was provided by each donor, and peripheral blood mononuclear cells were used for TCR beta sequencing. Genomic DNA was extracted from the blood cell samples with the Qiagen DNeasy Blood Extraction Kit. Sequenced sample: PBMCs. The origin of this receptor is a man aged 55 to 70 in good health and CMV-seronegative. The receptor chain draws on TRBV5-4 and TRBJ2-5; a stretch of 14 junction bases matches TRBD2. The base sequence is TGTGCCAGCAGTTTTCCGGGACTAGCGGGAGACGCCCAGTACTTC. The translation is CASSFPGLAGDAQYF.